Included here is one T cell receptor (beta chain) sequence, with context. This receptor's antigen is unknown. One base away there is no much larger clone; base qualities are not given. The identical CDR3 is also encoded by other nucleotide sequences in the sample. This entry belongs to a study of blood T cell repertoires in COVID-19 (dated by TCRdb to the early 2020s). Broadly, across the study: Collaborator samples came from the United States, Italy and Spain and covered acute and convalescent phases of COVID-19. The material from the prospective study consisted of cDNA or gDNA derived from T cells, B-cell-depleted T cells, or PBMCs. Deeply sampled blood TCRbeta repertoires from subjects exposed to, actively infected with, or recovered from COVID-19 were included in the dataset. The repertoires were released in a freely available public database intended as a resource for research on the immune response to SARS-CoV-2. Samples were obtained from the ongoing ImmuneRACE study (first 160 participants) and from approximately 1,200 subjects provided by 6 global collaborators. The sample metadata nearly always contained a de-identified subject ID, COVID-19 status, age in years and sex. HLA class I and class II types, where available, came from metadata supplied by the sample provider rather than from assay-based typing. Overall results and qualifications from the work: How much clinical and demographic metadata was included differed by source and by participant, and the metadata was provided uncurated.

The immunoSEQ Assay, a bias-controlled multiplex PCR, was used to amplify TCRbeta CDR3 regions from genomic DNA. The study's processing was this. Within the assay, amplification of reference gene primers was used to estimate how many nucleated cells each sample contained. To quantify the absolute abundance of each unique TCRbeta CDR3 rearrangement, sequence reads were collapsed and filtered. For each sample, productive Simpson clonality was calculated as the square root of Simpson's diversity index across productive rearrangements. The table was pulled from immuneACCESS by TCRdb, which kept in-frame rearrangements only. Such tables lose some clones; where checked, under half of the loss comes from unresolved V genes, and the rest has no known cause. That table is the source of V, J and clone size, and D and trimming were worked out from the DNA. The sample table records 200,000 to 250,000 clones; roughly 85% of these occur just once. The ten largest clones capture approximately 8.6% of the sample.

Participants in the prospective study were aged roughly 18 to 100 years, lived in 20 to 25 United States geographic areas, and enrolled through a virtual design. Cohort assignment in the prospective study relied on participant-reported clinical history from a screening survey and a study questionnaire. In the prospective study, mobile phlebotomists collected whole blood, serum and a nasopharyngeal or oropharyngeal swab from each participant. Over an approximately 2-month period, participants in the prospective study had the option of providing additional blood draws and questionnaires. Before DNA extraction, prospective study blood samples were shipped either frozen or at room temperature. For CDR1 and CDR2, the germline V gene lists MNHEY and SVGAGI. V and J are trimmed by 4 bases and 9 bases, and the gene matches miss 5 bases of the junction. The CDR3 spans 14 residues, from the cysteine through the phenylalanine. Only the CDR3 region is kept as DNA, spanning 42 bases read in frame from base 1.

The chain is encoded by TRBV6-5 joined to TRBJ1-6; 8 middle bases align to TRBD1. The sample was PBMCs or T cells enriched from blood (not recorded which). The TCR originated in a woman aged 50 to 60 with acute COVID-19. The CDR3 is CASSLGQGGSPLHF. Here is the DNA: TGTGCCAGCAGTTTAGGACAGGGAGGTTCACCCCTCCACTTT.